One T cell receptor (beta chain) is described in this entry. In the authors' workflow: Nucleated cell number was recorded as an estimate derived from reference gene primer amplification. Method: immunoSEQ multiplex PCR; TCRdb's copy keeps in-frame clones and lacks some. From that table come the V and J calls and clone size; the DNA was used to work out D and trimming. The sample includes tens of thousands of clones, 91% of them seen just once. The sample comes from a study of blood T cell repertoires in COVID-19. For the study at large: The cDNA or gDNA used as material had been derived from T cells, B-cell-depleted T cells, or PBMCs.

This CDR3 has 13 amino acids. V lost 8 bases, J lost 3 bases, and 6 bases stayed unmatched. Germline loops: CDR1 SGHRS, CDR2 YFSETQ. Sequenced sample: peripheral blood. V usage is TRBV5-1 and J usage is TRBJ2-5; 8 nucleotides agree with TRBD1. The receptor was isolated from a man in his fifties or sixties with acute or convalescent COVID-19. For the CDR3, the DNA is TGCGCCAGTACTCGGACAGGGAAAGAGACCCAGTACTTC. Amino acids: CASTRTGKETQYF.